This paragraph covers one T cell receptor beta chain sequence. CDR1 is SQVTM and CDR2 is ANQGSEA in the germline V gene. This CDR3 is built from 17 residues. V lost 0 bases and J lost 5, with 20 bases in between. The authors ran a second PCR of about 6 to 11 cycles using a sample-barcoded 5' primer and a J-beta primer mix. TCRdb recomputed calls from the 5' RACE reads with MiXCR, one row per CDR3 protein. The sample comprises 790,000 or so distinct CDR3 sequences, about 46% of which are singletons, and around 18% rests with the top ten. The sample originates from a study of blood T cells in healthy people across ages.

The source material was blood. This receptor was taken from a man at least 80 years old in good health. V is TRBV29-1 and J is TRBJ2-1; D unclear. The CDR3 DNA reads as TGCAGCGTTGAAGATGATCGGACGGGCCTCGACCACAATGAGCAGTTCTTC. Translated: CSVEDDRTGLDHNEQFF.